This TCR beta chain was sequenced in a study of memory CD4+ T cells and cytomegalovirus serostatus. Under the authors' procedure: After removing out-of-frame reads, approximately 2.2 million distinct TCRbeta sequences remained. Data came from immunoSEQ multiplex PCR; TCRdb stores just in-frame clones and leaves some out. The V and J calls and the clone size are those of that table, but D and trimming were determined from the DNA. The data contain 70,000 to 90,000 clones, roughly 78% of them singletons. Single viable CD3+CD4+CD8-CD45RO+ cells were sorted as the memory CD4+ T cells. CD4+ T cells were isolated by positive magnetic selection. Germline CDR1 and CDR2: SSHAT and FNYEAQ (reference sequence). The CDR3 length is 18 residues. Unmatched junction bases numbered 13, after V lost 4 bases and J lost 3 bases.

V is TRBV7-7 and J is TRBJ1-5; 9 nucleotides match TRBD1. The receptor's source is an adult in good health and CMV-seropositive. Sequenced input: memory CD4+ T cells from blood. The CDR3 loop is CASSSQQAGTGPNQPQHF. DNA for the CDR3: TGTGCCAGCAGCTCACAACAAGCCGGGACAGGGCCCAATCAGCCCCAGCATTTT.